This entry describes one T cell receptor beta chain. Its antigen is unknown. Libraries for TCRalpha and TCRbeta carried sample barcodes and unique molecular identifiers via 5'RACE. Via MiXCR, TCRdb re-called the 5' RACE reads, giving one row per CDR3 protein. Of hundreds of thousands of distinct CDR3 sequences in the sample, roughly 17% were seen once. CDR1 and CDR2 (germline): DFQATT, SNEGSKA (reference sequence). CDR3 size: 16 residues. The V gene end was trimmed by 7 bases and the J gene end by 3 bases; junction bases not matched to a gene: 15. This sample stems from a study of T-cell memory formation after mild COVID-19. Study results and limitations: Later expanders leaned CD4+, whereas day 15 to 85 contracting clones were balanced CD4/CD8.

The rearrangement joins TRBV20-1 to TRBJ1-5; TRBD1 agrees at 7 bases. Material for sequencing was PBMCs or a T cell subset sorted from them (not recorded which). The source is an adult woman who had mild COVID-19 (a few samples of this study predate the infection). Cell type and time point are not known. The CDR3 region has the DNA TGCAGTGTACCCGGGAGGGGGCTTGAGAACAATCAGCCCCAGCATTTT. As protein: CSVPGRGLENNQPQHF.